This is a list of T cell receptor beta chains from one sample in a study of identifying expanded T cells in peripheral blood. The data were produced by immunoSEQ multiplex PCR, yet TCRdb's version contains in-frame clones alone and is incomplete. The table has about 94,000 clones, approximately 91% seen once. The sequencing sample was made of blood. All receptors derive from a person aged 18 to 70 in good health. CDR3s include the opening cysteine and the closing phenylalanine or tryptophan. Fields, in order: CDR3 protein, CDR3 DNA, V gene, D gene, J gene, clone size. The D gene is left open where the match is weak. Rows may omit the clone size; those that give it use once, few, many or a size class.

CASSERTGNYEQYF	TGTGCCAGCAGTGAGAGGACAGGGAACTACGAGCAGTACTTC	TRBV2	TRBD1	TRBJ2-7	few
CASSRRAGLNTEAFF	TGTGCCAGTAGTAGAAGGGCGGGTCTGAACACTGAAGCTTTCTTT	TRBV19	NA	TRBJ1-1	NA
CASSIGSGDNNYGYTF	TGTGCCAGTAGTATCGGGAGCGGAGACAATAACTATGGCTACACCTTC	TRBV19	NA	TRBJ1-2	once
CASSLVARNEQFF	TGTGCCAGCAGCTTGGTAGCTCGTAATGAGCAGTTCTTC	TRBV5-4	NA	TRBJ2-1	NA
CASSPPDRGPSYEQYF	TGTGCCAGCTCACCCCCTGACAGGGGCCCATCCTACGAGCAGTACTTC	TRBV18	TRBD1	TRBJ2-7	NA
CASSNPQLGSGFYNEQFF	TGTGCCAGTAGTAACCCCCAATTGGGGAGCGGTTTCTACAATGAGCAGTTCTTC	TRBV19	NA	TRBJ2-1	NA
CAWSGSSNTEAFF	TGTGCCTGGAGTGGCAGTTCGAACACTGAAGCTTTCTTT	TRBV30	NA	TRBJ1-1	NA
CASSAEINYGYTF	TGTGCCAGCAGCGCTGAAATTAACTATGGCTACACCTTC	TRBV5-4	NA	TRBJ1-2	NA
CASSYGETTEAFF	TGTGCCAGCAGTTATGGGGAGACCACTGAAGCTTTCTTT	TRBV6-5	NA	TRBJ1-1	NA
CASSQARGRAAFF	TGCGCCAGCAGCCAAGCCAGGGGGCGGGCGGCTTTCTTT	TRBV4-3	TRBD1	TRBJ1-1	NA
CASTSRLYEQYF	TGTGCCAGCACCAGTCGGCTCTACGAGCAGTACTTC	TRBV11-2	NA	TRBJ2-7	NA
CASSPQGAQYF	TGTGCCAGCAGTCCCCAAGGTGCCCAGTACTTC	TRBV7-8	NA	TRBJ2-5	NA
CASSTKYRGGTDTQYF	TGTGCCAGCAGTACTAAGTACAGGGGCGGCACAGATACGCAGTATTTT	TRBV27	TRBD1	TRBJ2-3	NA
CASSLTRNTEAFF	TGTGCCAGCAGCTTGACACGCAACACTGAAGCTTTCTTT	TRBV7-3	NA	TRBJ1-1	once
CASSDSSGGANEQFF	TGTGCCAGCAGTGACTCGAGCGGGGGGGCCAATGAGCAGTTCTTC	TRBV6-6	TRBD2	TRBJ2-1	NA
CASSQSRGGAGGYTF	TGTGCCAGCAGCCAATCAAGAGGGGGGGCTGGCGGCTACACCTTC	TRBV4-2	NA	TRBJ1-2	NA
CASSGQGYIQYF	TGTGCCAGTAGTGGGCAGGGATACATTCAGTACTTC	TRBV19	NA	TRBJ2-4	NA
CASSRLAGSTDTQYF	TGTGCCAGCAGTAGACTAGCGGGAAGCACAGATACGCAGTATTTT	TRBV6-5	TRBD2	TRBJ2-3	NA
CASSLAGTGPYEQYF	TGTGCCAGCAGCTTAGCTGGGACAGGGCCCTACGAGCAGTACTTC	TRBV11-2	TRBD1	TRBJ2-7	NA
CASSMRALSYGYTF	TGTGCCAGTAGTATGCGGGCCCTCTCCTATGGCTACACCTTC	TRBV19	NA	TRBJ1-2	NA